This paragraph covers one T cell receptor beta chain sequence. The sample comes from a study of T cell responses to AZD1222 COVID-19 vaccine. TCRdb's table, derived via immunoSEQ multiplex PCR, lists solely in-frame clones and lacks some. The sample has 200,000 to 250,000 clones, 90% to 95% seen once. The CDR3 is 15 amino acids. Trimming removed 4 bases at V and 5 bases at J, with 15 bases between. Germline CDR1 is ENHRY and CDR2 is SYGVKD. J is TRBJ2-1 and V is TRBV10-3, with D possibly being TRBD2 (6 bases). Here the sequenced sample was peripheral blood, taken 28 days after the second dose of the MenACWY control vaccine. The sequence derives from an adult who received the MenACWY meningococcal vaccine as a control. In DNA, the CDR3 is TGTGCCATCAGTGGGGAGGAAGGGAACGACAATGAGCAGTTCTTC. Translation gives CAISGEEGNDNEQFF.